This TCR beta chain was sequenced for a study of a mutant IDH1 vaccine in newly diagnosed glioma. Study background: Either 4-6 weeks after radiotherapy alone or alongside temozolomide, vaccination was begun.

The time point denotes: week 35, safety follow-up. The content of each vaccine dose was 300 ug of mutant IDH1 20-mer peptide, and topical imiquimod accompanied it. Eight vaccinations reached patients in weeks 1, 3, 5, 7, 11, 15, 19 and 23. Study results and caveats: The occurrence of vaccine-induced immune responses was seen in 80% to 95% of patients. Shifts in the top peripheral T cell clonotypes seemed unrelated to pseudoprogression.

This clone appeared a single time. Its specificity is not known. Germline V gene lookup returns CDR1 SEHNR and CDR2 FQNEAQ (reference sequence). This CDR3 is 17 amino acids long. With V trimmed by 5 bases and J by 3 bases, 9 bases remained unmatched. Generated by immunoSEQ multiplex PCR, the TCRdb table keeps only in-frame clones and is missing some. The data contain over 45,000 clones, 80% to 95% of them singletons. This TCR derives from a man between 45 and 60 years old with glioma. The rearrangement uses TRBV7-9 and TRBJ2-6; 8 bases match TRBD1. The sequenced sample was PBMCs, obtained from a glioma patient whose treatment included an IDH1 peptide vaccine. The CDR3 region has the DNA TGTGCCAGCAGCCCCAGGACAGGGAAAGGTGGGGCCAACGTCCTGACTTTC. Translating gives CASSPRTGKGGANVLTF.